These 25 T cell receptor beta chains share one sample of origin, sequenced in a study of blood T cell repertoires in COVID-19. The protocol was immunoSEQ multiplex PCR, while the TCRdb copy is restricted to in-frame clones and leaves out a portion. The table lists roughly 100,000 clones, 70% to 90% of them singletons. Sequenced input: peripheral blood. Receptors originate from a man in his sixties with acute or convalescent COVID-19.

The chain combines TRBV6-5 with TRBJ1-2; a possible D gene is TRBD1 (6 bases). The CDR3 is made up of 13 amino acids. V shed 5 bases and J shed 2 bases, with 9 bases lying between them. Germline values: CDR1 MNHEY, CDR2 SVGAGI. CDR3 residues: CASSLQGNYGYTF. DNA of the CDR3: TGTGCCAGCAGTCTACAGGGAAACTATGGCTACACCTTC.

The gene calls are TRBV7-9 and TRBJ1-5; tentatively, D is TRBD1 (5 bases). V shed 4 bases and J shed 3 bases, with 10 bases lying between them. The CDR3 is 14 amino acids. Per the germline V gene, CDR1 is SEHNR and CDR2 is FQNEAQ (reference sequence). The CDR3 nucleotides are TGTGCCAGCAGCTCAACAGGCTACAATCAGCCCCAGCATTTT. This encodes CASSSTGYNQPQHF.

The genes are TRBV28 and TRBJ1-3; 10 bases agree with TRBD1. Looked up from germline, CDR1 is MDHEN and CDR2 is SYDVKM. Trimming cost V 4 bases and J 3 bases; bases outside gene matches: 3. The CDR3 is 15 amino acids. CDR3 DNA: TGTGCCAGCAGTTCCTGGACAGGGGGTGGAAACACCATATATTTT. It is translated as CASSSWTGGGNTIYF.

The rearrangement uses TRBV10-1 and TRBJ2-3, with 13 bases matching TRBD2. J lost 2 bases, V lost 6 bases, and 8 bases had no gene match. The CDR3 is 17 residues long. CDR1 is WNHNN and CDR2 is SYGVQD in the germline V gene (reference sequence). CDR3 DNA: TGCGCCAGCAGAAGACTAGCGGGGGGCAACACCACAGATACGCAGTATTTT. Amino acid sequence: CASRRLAGGNTTDTQYF.

The chain uses TRBV7-2 and TRBJ1-2, with D possibly matching TRBD1 (6 bases). Germline V gene lookup returns CDR1 SGHTA and CDR2 FQGNSA. V was shortened by 2 bases and J by 1 base, with 17 bases between the two germline ends. The CDR3 is 17 residues long. The CDR3 DNA is TGTGCCAGCAGCTTAAAAGGGGCGGACAGTAATAACTATGGCTACACCTTC. It translates to CASSLKGADSNNYGYTF.

This clone occurred a few times. The rearrangement links TRBV21-1 to TRBJ1-1; whether TRBD1, the table's D call, matches the DNA was not checked. TRBV21-1 is noted as a pseudogene. This CDR3 spans 14 amino acids. The CDR3 nucleotides read TGTGCCAGCAGCGCCAGAACAGGGTACACTGAAGCTTTCTTT. Its translation: CASSARTGYTEAFF.

The CDR3 reads CASRESRDTTSTDTQYF. In DNA, the CDR3 is TGCGCCAGCAGGGAGAGCCGGGACACCACTAGCACAGATACGCAGTATTTT. The rearrangement links TRBV4-1 to TRBJ2-3; D is perhaps TRBD1 (6 bases). V dropped 6 bases and J dropped 0 bases, with 19 bases sitting between them. Germline loops: CDR1 MGHRA, CDR2 YSYEKL. CDR3 length: 17 amino acids.

The rearrangement links TRBV19 to TRBJ2-1; 9 nucleotides line up with TRBD2. The junction had 9 bases not matched to a gene; V was cut back by 6 bases and J by 0 bases. CDR3 length: 17 residues. The V gene's germline CDR1 is LNHDA and CDR2 SQIVND (reference sequence). CDR3 region: CASSGGLAGTSYNEQFF. The DNA of the CDR3 is TGTGCCAGTAGCGGTGGGCTAGCGGGAACCTCCTACAATGAGCAGTTCTTC.

The CDR3 sequence: CASSFGTSGRSETDTQYF. DNA for the CDR3: TGTGCCAGCAGCTTCGGGACTAGCGGGAGAAGTGAAACAGATACGCAGTATTTT. The chain is built from TRBV9 and TRBJ2-3; 14 nucleotides line up with TRBD2. In germline, CDR1 is SGDLS, CDR2 YYNGEE. The CDR3 runs to 18 residues. Trimming cost V 4 bases and J 3 bases; bases outside gene matches: 10.

V gene TRBV6-6 combines with J gene TRBJ2-3; D gene uncertain. This CDR3 contains 12 residues. Germline assignment: CDR1 MNHNY and CDR2 SVGAGI (reference sequence). The V end was cut by 6 bases, the J end by 5 bases, with 9 bases between. CDR3 sequence reads: CASRMRLDTQYF. The CDR3 region has the DNA TGTGCCAGCAGAATGCGCTTAGATACGCAGTATTTT.

This clone was observed a few times. The genes are TRBV18 and TRBJ1-5; perhaps TRBD1 as D (5 bases). V lost 4 bases to trimming and J lost 3 bases, with 10 bases between them. The germline V gene has CDR1 KGHSH and CDR2 LQKENI. The length of the CDR3 is 14 residues. This CDR3 is CASSQGLSNQPQHF. The CDR3 nucleotides are TGTGCCAGCTCACAGGGACTTTCCAATCAGCCCCAGCATTTT.

This clone was counted at least ten times. The CDR3 DNA sequence: TGCGCCAGCAGCCAAGTTCGGGATAGCAATCAGCCCCAGCATTTT. It is translated as CASSQVRDSNQPQHF. The chain uses TRBV4-1 and TRBJ1-5, with unresolved D. There are 15 residues in the CDR3. Trimming left V 1 base short and J 0 bases short, with 7 bases between. Per germline, CDR1 MGHRA and CDR2 YSYEKL.

This chain joins TRBV15 and TRBJ1-1; D is undetermined. Germline V gene data show CDR1 as LNHNV and CDR2 as YYDKDF (reference sequence). The CDR3 runs 13 residues. V lost 7 bases, J lost 4 bases, and 13 bases lay in between. In nucleotides, the CDR3 is TGTGCCACCACCCTAGCGGGAGCCACTGAAGCTTTCTTT. Translated, it gives CATTLAGATEAFF. The whole variable domain, filled in from reference TRBV15 and TRBJ1-1, reads DAMVIQNPRYQVTQFGKPVTLSCSQTLNHNVMYWYQQKSSQAPKLLFHYYDKDFNNEADTPDNFQSRRPNTSFCFLDIRSPGLGDTAMYLCATTLAGATEAFFGQGTRLTVV.

This clone turned up a few times. The rearrangement links TRBV5-4 to TRBJ1-1; 7 bases match TRBD1. This CDR3 has 15 residues. Germline values: CDR1 SGHNT, CDR2 YYREEE (reference sequence). V trimming: 0 bases; J trimming: 6 bases; junction bases outside the gene matches: 8. CDR3 loop: CASSLAGRQGAEAFF. The CDR3 bases are TGTGCCAGCAGCTTGGCGGGTCGGCAGGGGGCTGAAGCTTTCTTT.

This chain links TRBV6-1 with TRBJ1-1; a weak D match, TRBD1 (6 bases). Germline V CDR1 and CDR2: MNHNS, SASEGT. With 0 bases removed from V and 1 base from J, the gap between germline ends came to 12 bases. The CDR3 extends over 16 amino acids. CDR3 in DNA: TGTGCCAGCAGTGAAGCTCCGACAGGAGGGAACACTGAAGCTTTCTTT. The encoded protein is CASSEAPTGGNTEAFF.

This rearrangement joins TRBV30 to TRBJ2-3, with 11 bases fitting TRBD2. The junction had 7 bases not matched to a gene; V was cut back by 0 bases and J by 5 bases. Germline V gene data show CDR1 as GTSNPN and CDR2 as SVGIG (reference sequence). The CDR3 length is 16 residues. CDR3: CAWSVGSGGGIDTQYF. The CDR3 DNA reads as TGTGCCTGGAGTGTAGGTAGCGGGGGGGGAATAGATACGCAGTATTTT. Full variable domain (rest looked up from reference TRBV30 and TRBJ2-3): SQTIHQWPATLVQPVGSPLSLECTVEGTSNPNLYWYRQAAGRGLQLLFYSVGIGQISSEVPQNLSASRPQDRQFILSSKKLLLSDSGFYLCAWSVGSGGGIDTQYFGPGTRLTVL.

The gene calls are TRBV6-5 and TRBJ1-1; D is perhaps TRBD1 (6 bases). Per germline, CDR1 MNHEY and CDR2 SVGAGI. The V end was cut by 6 bases, the J end by 1 base, with 15 bases between. CDR3 length equals 15 residues. The CDR3 DNA is TGTGCCAGCAGAGCTTCGGGACACCAGAACACTGAAGCTTTCTTT. Its protein is CASRASGHQNTEAFF.

V usage is TRBV7-2 and J usage is TRBJ1-2; 7 bases line up with TRBD1. There are 14 residues in the CDR3. CDR1 is SGHTA, CDR2 FQGNSA, per germline. Germline trimming cut 5 bases from V and 5 bases from J; bases unmatched to any gene: 8. Here the CDR3 DNA reads TGTGCCAGCAGCCCCAGTTACAGGGGTTATGGCTACACCTTC. Translating gives CASSPSYRGYGYTF.

The sample holds a few counts of this clone. The chain employs TRBV29-1 and TRBJ1-1; a possible D gene is TRBD1 (5 bases). Germline values: CDR1 SQVTM, CDR2 ANQGSEA. V was clipped by 8 bases and J by 6 bases, with 19 bases between them. This CDR3 region has 13 residues. CDR3 sequence: CSSRMGGDAEAFF. The CDR3 coding sequence is TGCAGCTCGAGGATGGGAGGGGACGCTGAAGCTTTCTTT.

The V and J genes are TRBV9 and TRBJ1-4, with D possibly being TRBD1 (5 bases). Germline V gene sequence: CDR1 SGDLS, CDR2 YYNGEE. The CDR3 has 15 residues. V was clipped by 3 bases and J by 8 bases, with 17 bases between them. CDR3 DNA sequence: TGTGCCAGCAGCGCAGCGGGGGGGAGGGACGAAAAACTGTTTTTT. Protein: CASSAAGGRDEKLFF.

This clone was counted once. The V gene is TRBV29-1, the J gene TRBJ1-2; 8 bases map to TRBD1. Looked up from germline, CDR1 is SQVTM and CDR2 is ANQGSEA. V shed 3 bases, J shed 8 bases, and the junction held 5 bases outside the gene matches. This CDR3 is 12 amino acids long. For the CDR3, the DNA is TGCAGCGTTGATAGGGACAGGTTGGGCTACACCTTC. Residues: CSVDRDRLGYTF.

The rearrangement uses TRBV14 and TRBJ2-2, with TRBD2 as a possible D gene (5 bases). CDR3 size: 13 residues. The V and J ends lost 2 bases and 6 bases respectively, with 7 bases between them. Germline V gene lookup returns CDR1 SGHDN and CDR2 FVKESK. For the CDR3, the DNA is TGTGCCAGCAGCCAATATAGCGCCGGGGAGCTGTTTTTT. Translated, it gives CASSQYSAGELFF.

This clone has a handful of counts. The chain uses TRBV19 and TRBJ1-2; the match to TRBD1 covers 12 bases. Germline V gives CDR1 LNHDA, CDR2 SQIVND (reference sequence). Germline trimming cut 2 bases from V and 8 bases from J; bases unmatched to any gene: 6. There are 15 residues in the CDR3. In nucleotides, the CDR3 is TGTGCCAGTAGTATACCGGGACAGGGGGCGCGCGGCTACACCTTC. It codes for CASSIPGQGARGYTF.

V gene TRBV24-1 combines with J gene TRBJ2-2, with D possibly matching TRBD2 (6 bases). CDR3 length equals 14 residues. V was trimmed by 6 bases and J by 5 bases, leaving 12 bases between them. Per the germline V gene, CDR1 is KGHDR and CDR2 is SFDVKD. CDR3 in DNA: TGTGCCACCAGTATGGCGGGACTGACCGGGGAGCTGTTTTTT. It is translated as CATSMAGLTGELFF.

The gene calls are TRBV4-3 and TRBJ2-1; 7 positions agree with TRBD2. The CDR3 extends over 17 amino acids. Trimming removed 0 bases from V and 3 bases from J; junction bases left unmatched: 8. CDR1 is LGHNA and CDR2 is YSLEER in the germline V gene. The CDR3 nucleotides read TGCGCCAGCAGCCAAGATGGGCCAGCGGGGAACTACAATGAGCAGTTCTTC. Translating gives CASSQDGPAGNYNEQFF.